One TCR beta chain is described in this entry. The antigen is not known. CDR1 SGHRS and CDR2 YFSETQ come from the germline V gene. V lost 4 bases, J lost 1 base, and 12 bases lay in between. This CDR3 spans 15 amino acids. The data were obtained in a study of siplizumab effects on memory and regulatory T cells. Regarding the study as a whole: The Treg-derived share of mappable alloreactive CD4+ clones averaged 68.8% with siplizumab and 26.9% in controls.

Measured with immunoSEQ multiplex PCR; TCRdb has only the in-frame clones, and not every one. The table includes about 100,000 clones, approximately 90% detected once. This chain uses TRBV5-1 with TRBJ2-1, with D possibly called TRBD1 or TRBD2 (5 bases each). Sample: Tregs sorted from blood. The sequence was collected from a human donor in good health. The CDR3 protein is CASSLNGTSYNEQFF. DNA of the CDR3: TGCGCCAGCAGCCTAAACGGGACGTCCTACAATGAGCAGTTCTTC.